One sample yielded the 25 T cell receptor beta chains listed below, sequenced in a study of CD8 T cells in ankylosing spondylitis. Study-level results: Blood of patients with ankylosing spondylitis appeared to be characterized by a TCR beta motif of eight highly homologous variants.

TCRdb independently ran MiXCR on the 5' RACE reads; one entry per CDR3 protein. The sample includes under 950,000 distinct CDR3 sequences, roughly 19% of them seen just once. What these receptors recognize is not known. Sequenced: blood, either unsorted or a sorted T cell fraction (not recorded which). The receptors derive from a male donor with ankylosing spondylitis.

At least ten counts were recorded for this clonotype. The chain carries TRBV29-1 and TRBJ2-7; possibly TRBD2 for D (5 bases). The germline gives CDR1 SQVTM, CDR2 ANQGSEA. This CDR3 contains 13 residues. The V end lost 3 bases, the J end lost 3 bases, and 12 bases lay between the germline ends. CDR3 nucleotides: TGCAGCGTTGAGGCGGGTACAAGCTACGAGCAGTACTTC. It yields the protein CSVEAGTSYEQYF.

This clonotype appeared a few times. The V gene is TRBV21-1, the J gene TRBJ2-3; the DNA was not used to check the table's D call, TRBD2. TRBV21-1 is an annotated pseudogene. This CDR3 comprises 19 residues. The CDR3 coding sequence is TGTGCCAGCAGCATGAAGGCTCGCAGGATTGGGGCCCGCACAGATACGCAGTATTTT. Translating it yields CASSMKARRIGARTDTQYF.

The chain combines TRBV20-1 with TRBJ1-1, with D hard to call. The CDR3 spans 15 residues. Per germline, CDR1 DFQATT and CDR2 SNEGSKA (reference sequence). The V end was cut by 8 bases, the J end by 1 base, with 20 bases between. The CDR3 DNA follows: TGCAGTACCGGAGCCCGCCGCGGCGGGAACACTGAAGCTTTCTTT. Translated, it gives CSTGARRGGNTEAFF.

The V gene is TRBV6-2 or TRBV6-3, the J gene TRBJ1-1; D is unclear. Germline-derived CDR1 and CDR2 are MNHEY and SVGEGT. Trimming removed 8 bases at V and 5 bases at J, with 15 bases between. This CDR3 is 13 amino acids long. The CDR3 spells CASVGSARTEAFF. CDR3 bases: TGTGCCAGCGTGGGCAGCGCGAGGACTGAAGCTTTCTTT.

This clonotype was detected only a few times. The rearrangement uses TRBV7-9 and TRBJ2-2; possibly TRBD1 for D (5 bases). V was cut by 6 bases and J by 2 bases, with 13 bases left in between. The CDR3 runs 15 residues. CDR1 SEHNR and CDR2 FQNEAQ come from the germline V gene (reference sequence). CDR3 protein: CASSPTGVNTGELFF. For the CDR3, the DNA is TGTGCCAGCAGTCCTACAGGAGTAAACACCGGGGAGCTGTTTTTT.

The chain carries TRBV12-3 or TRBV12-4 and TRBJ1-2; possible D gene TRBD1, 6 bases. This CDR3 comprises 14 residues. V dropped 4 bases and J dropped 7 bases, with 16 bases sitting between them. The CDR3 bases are TGTGCCAGCAGTTATGGAGAGGGGGATCGTGGCTACACCTTC. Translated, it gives CASSYGEGDRGYTF.

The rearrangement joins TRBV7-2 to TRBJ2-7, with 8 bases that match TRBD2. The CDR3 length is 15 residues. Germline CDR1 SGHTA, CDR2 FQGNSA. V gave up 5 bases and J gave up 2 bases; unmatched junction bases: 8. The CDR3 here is CASSRGTRGTYEQYF. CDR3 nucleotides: TGTGCCAGCAGCCGAGGGACTAGGGGGACCTACGAGCAGTACTTC. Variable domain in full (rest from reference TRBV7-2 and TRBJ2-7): GAGVSQSPSNKVTEKGKDVELRCDPISGHTALYWYRQSLGQGLEFLIYFQGNSAPDKSGLPSDRFSAERTGGSVSTLTIQRTQQEDSAVYLCASSRGTRGTYEQYFGPGTRLTVT.

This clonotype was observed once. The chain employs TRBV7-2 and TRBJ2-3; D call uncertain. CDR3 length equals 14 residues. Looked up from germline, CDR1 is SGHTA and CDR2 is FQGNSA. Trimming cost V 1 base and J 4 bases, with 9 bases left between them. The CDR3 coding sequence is TGTGCCAGCAGCTTAGTTGGCACGGCAGATACGCAGTATTTT. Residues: CASSLVGTADTQYF.

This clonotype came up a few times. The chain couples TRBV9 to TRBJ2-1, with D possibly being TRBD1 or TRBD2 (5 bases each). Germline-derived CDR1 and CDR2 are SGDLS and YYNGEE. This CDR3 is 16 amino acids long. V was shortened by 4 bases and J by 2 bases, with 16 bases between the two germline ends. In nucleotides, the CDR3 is TGTGCCAGCAGCCCCCGGGACCTCCCGACCTACAATGAGCAGTTCTTC. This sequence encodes CASSPRDLPTYNEQFF.

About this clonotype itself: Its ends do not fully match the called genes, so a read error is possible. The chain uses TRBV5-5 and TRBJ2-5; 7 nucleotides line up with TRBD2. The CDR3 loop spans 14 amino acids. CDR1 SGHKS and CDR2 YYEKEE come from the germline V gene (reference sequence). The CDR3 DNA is TGTGCCAGCAGCTACTCAAGCGGGGCTGCTTCGTGGGACTTC. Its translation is CASSYSSGAASWDF.

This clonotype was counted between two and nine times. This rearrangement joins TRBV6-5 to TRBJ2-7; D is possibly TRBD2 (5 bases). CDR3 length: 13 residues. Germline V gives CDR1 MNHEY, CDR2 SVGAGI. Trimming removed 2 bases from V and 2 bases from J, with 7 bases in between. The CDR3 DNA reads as TGTGCCAGCAGTTACAGCGGAGCCTACGAGCAGTACTTC. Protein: CASSYSGAYEQYF.

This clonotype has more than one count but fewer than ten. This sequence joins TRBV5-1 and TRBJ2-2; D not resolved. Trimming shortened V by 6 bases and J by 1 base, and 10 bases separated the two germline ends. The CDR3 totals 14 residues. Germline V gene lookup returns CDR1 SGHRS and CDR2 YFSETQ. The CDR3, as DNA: TGCGCCAGCACCCGGGTAGGGAACACCGGGGAGCTGTTTTTT. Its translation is CASTRVGNTGELFF.

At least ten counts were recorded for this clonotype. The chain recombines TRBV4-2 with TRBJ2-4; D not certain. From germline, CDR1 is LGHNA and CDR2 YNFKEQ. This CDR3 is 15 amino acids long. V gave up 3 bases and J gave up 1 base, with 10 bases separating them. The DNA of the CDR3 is TGTGCCAGCAGCCAGGCCCGGACGGCCAAAAACATTCAGTACTTC. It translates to CASSQARTAKNIQYF.

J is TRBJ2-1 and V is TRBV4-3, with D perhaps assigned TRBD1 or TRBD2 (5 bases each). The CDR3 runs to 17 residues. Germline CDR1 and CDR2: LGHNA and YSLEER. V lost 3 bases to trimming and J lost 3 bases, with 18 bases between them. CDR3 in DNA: TGCGCCAGCAGCCATACGCTCACGGGACCTAGCTACAATGAGCAGTTCTTC. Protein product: CASSHTLTGPSYNEQFF.

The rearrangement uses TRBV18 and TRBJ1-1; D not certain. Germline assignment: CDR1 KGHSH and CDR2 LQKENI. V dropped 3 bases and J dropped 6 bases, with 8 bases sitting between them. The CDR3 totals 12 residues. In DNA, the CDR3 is TGTGCCAGCTCACCGTACGGTGCTGAAGCTTTCTTT. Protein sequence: CASSPYGAEAFF.

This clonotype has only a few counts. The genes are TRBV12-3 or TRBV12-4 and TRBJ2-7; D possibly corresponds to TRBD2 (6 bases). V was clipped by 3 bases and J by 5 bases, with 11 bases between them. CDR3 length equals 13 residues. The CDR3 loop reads CASSFTSFHEQYF. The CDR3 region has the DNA TGTGCCAGCAGTTTCACTAGCTTCCACGAGCAGTACTTC.

The CDR3 reads CASSRSGYGYTF. DNA for the CDR3: TGCGCCAGCAGCCGCTCGGGCTATGGCTACACCTTC. The chain couples TRBV5-1 to TRBJ1-2; D gene uncertain. CDR1 and CDR2 from the germline V gene are SGHRS and YFSETQ. The V end lost 4 bases, the J end lost 4 bases, and 8 bases lay between the germline ends. CDR3 length: 12 residues.

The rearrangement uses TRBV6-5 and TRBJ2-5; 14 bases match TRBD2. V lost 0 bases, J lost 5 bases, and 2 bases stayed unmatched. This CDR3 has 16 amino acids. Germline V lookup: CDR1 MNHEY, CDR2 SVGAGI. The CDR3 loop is CASSYSRTSGRETQYF. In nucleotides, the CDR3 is TGTGCCAGCAGTTACTCGAGGACTAGCGGGAGGGAGACCCAGTACTTC.

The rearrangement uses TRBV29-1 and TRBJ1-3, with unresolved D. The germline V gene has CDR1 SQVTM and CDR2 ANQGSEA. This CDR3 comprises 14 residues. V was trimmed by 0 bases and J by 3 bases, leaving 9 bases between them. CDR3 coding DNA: TGCAGCGTTGAAGATCTAGGCGTTGGAAACACCATATATTTT. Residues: CSVEDLGVGNTIYF.

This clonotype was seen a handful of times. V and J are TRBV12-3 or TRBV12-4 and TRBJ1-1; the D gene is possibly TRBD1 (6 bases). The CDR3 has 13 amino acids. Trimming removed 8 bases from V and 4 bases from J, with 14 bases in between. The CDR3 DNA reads TGTGCCAGCCTTGACGGGGGCGTCACTGAAGCTTTCTTT. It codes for CASLDGGVTEAFF.

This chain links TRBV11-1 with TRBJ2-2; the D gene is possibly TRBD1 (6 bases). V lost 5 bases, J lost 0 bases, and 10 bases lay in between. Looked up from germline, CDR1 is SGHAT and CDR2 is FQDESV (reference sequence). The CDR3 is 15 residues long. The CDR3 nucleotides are TGTGCCAGCAGCAAGGACAGATCGAACACCGGGGAGCTGTTTTTT. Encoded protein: CASSKDRSNTGELFF.

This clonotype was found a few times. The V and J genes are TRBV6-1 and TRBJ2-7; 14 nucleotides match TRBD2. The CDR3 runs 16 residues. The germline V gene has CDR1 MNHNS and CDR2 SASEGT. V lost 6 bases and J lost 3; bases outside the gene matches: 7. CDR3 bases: TGTGCCAGCAGCCGCGGGACTAGCGGGGGCCGCTACGAGCAGTACTTC. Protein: CASSRGTSGGRYEQYF.

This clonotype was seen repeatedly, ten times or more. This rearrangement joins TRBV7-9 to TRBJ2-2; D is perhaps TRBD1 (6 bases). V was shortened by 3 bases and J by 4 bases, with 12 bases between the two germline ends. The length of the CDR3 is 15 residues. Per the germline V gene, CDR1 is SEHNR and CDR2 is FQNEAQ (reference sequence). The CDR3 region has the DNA TGTGCCAGCAGCTTGGAACAGGGTCGCACCGGGGAGCTGTTTTTT. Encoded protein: CASSLEQGRTGELFF. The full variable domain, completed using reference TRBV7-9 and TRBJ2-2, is DTGVSQNPRHKITKRGQNVTFRCDPISEHNRLYWYRQTLGQGPEFLTYFQNEAQLEKSRLLSDRFSAERPKGSFSTLEIQRTEQGDSAMYLCASSLEQGRTGELFFGEGSRLTVL.

The CDR3 sequence is CASSSSHRYEQYF. The CDR3 DNA reads as TGTGCCAGCAGTTCAAGCCATCGCTACGAGCAGTACTTC. This chain uses TRBV7-8 with TRBJ2-7, with no clear D. Trimming pared 6 bases from V and 3 bases from J, leaving 12 bases between. The CDR3 length is 13 residues. Per germline, CDR1 SGHVS and CDR2 FQNEAQ.

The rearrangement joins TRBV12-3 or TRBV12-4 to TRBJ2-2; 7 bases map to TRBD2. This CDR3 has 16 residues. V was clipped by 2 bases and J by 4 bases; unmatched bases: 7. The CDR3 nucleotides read TGTGCCAGCAGTTTATGGGGTGGGGGGGTCACCGGGGAGCTGTTTTTT. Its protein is CASSLWGGGVTGELFF.